Listed below are T cell receptor beta chains from one sample, sequenced in a study of blood T cell repertoires in COVID-19. Measured with immunoSEQ multiplex PCR; TCRdb has only the in-frame clones, and not every one. The sample yields some 250,000 clones, approximately 86% seen once. The sample comprised PBMCs or T cells enriched from blood (not recorded which). These receptors came from a woman in her thirties or forties with acute COVID-19. Both conserved end residues are part of each CDR3. Fields, in order: J gene, V gene, clone size, D gene, CDR3 DNA, CDR3 protein. A D gene is named only where the DNA matches it firmly. Expanded clones get a size class; other rows say once, few or many, or leave the size out.

TRBJ1-2,TRBV5-1,NA,TRBD1,TGCGCCAGCAGCTCCACAGGGGCAGACTATGGCTACACCTTC,CASSSTGADYGYTF
TRBJ1-5,TRBV9,NA,NA,TGTGCCAGCAGCGAGCGGGACACCCATCAGCCCCAGCATTTT,CASSERDTHQPQHF
TRBJ2-2,TRBV7-6,NA,TRBD1,TGTGCCAGCAGCTTTCCGGACAGGGACGACACCGGGGAGCTGTTTTTT,CASSFPDRDDTGELFF
TRBJ2-2,TRBV4-1,many,NA,TGCGCCAGCAGCCATCAGGCAAAAACCGGGGAGCTGTTTTTT,CASSHQAKTGELFF
TRBJ2-1,TRBV12-3/TRBV12-4,NA,NA,TGTGCCAGCAGTCCGACGGGCAATGAGCAGTTCTTC,CASSPTGNEQFF
TRBJ1-4,TRBV10-3,few,TRBD1,TGTGCCATCAAAGCCGGGACAGAGAATGAAAAACTGTTTTTT,CAIKAGTENEKLFF
TRBJ2-1,TRBV27,NA,NA,TGTGCCAGCAGTTTAGCCCCCTTCCAGCGAGGCCGTTACAATGAGCAGTTCTTC,CASSLAPFQRGRYNEQFF
TRBJ2-7,TRBV6-5,NA,NA,TGTGCCAGCAGTTACCGGGACTCCTACGAGCAGTACTTC,CASSYRDSYEQYF
TRBJ2-2,TRBV24-1,NA,TRBD1,TGTGCCACCAGTGATTCCCGCACAGGGGCCAACACCGGGGAGCTGTTTTTT,CATSDSRTGANTGELFF
TRBJ2-5,TRBV5-4,NA,NA,TGTGCCAGCGGAAGGGAGACGGGAGCAGTACAAGAGACCCAGTACTTC,CASGRETGAVQETQYF
TRBJ2-3,TRBV23-1,NA,NA,TGCGCCAGCAGTCAATCGATTAGAGGCCAGAAGAGGGATGGCACAGATACGCAGTATTTT,CASSQSIRGQKRDGTDTQYF
TRBJ2-1,TRBV5-1,few,NA,TGCGCCAGCAGCACATACAGGTACAATGAGCAGTTCTTC,CASSTYRYNEQFF
TRBJ2-7,TRBV7-2,NA,NA,TGTGCCAGCAGCTCAAGACAGATAAACTACGAGCAGTACTTC,CASSSRQINYEQYF
TRBJ2-7,TRBV5-4,NA,TRBD2,TGTGCCAGCAGCTCAGTCGGGAGGAATTACGAGCAGTACTTC,CASSSVGRNYEQYF
TRBJ2-7,TRBV6-1,once,TRBD2,TGTGCCAGCAGTGAGGCTAGCGGGAGATTCTCCTACGAGCAGTACTTC,CASSEASGRFSYEQYF
TRBJ2-7,TRBV10-1,NA,TRBD1,TGCGCCAGCAGTGCGGGACAGGGCGGGTACGAGCAGTACTTC,CASSAGQGGYEQYF
TRBJ2-5,TRBV11-1,NA,NA,TGTGCCAGCAGCCCTCAGGGGGGTGAGGAGACCCAGTACTTC,CASSPQGGEETQYF
TRBJ2-5,TRBV11-3,NA,NA,TGTGCCAGCAGCTTAGGAAACAGGGTTAGGGGAGAGACCCAGTACTTC,CASSLGNRVRGETQYF
TRBJ1-2,TRBV7-2,NA,NA,TGTGCCAGCAGCTTAGTTGGCAGGGACTATGGCTACACCTTC,CASSLVGRDYGYTF
TRBJ2-4,TRBV9,NA,NA,TGTGCCAGCAGCGCCCCCTCGGGGACCAAAAACATTCAGTACTTC,CASSAPSGTKNIQYF
TRBJ2-1,TRBV6-2/TRBV6-3,NA,TRBD2,TGTGCCAGCAGTCCGGCGACTAGCGGGAGCCATGAGCAGTTCTTC,CASSPATSGSHEQFF
TRBJ2-7,TRBV7-6,NA,TRBD2,TGTGCCAGCAGCTTAGTCACTAGCGGGGGCTCCTACGAGCAGTACTTC,CASSLVTSGGSYEQYF
TRBJ1-6,TRBV9,NA,NA,TGTGCCAGCACCCGGGACACCTATAATTCACCCCTCCACTTT,CASTRDTYNSPLHF
TRBJ2-5,TRBV27,NA,TRBD2,TGTGCCAGCAGTCCGGGACTAGCGGGAGGGTTTGGAGAGACCCAGTACTTC,CASSPGLAGGFGETQYF
TRBJ2-2,TRBV19,NA,NA,TGTGCCAGTAACCTAGCAGCCGACACCGGGGAGCTGTTTTTT,CASNLAADTGELFF
TRBJ2-7,TRBV5-1,NA,NA,TGCGCCAGCAGCGGGAGGAGCGCCGAGCAGTACTTC,CASSGRSAEQYF
TRBJ2-7,TRBV7-7,once,NA,TGTGCTAGCAGCTTAGCGCGCGAGTACGAGCAGTACTTC,CASSLAREYEQYF
TRBJ1-3,TRBV7-2,NA,TRBD1,TGTGCCAGCAGCTTAGCTGTAAAAGGGGGCAGAAACACCATATATTTT,CASSLAVKGGRNTIYF
TRBJ2-4,TRBV3-1/TRBV3-2,NA,NA,TGTGCCAGCAGCCAAGGTGCCAGACTAAACATTCAGTACTTC,CASSQGARLNIQYF
TRBJ1-3,TRBV2,NA,NA,TGTGCCAGCAGTGAAATGGAGGGAAACACCATATATTTT,CASSEMEGNTIYF
TRBJ2-2,TRBV9,NA,TRBD1,TGTGCCAGCAGCGTAAAGGGGGCGGTCGGGGAGCTGTTTTTT,CASSVKGAVGELFF
TRBJ1-2,TRBV3-1/TRBV3-2,once,TRBD1,TGTGCCAGCAGCCAAGAGTGGGACAGGGGGCGAGATGGCTACACCTTC,CASSQEWDRGRDGYTF
TRBJ2-3,TRBV30,NA,TRBD2,TGTGCCTGGAGTGTCCTAGGACTAGCAGCCTCTAGCACAGATACGCAGTATTTT,CAWSVLGLAASSTDTQYF
TRBJ1-5,TRBV19,NA,NA,TGTGCCAGCAAGGACACCCATGCGCCCCAGCATTTT,CASKDTHAPQHF
TRBJ2-1,TRBV15,once,NA,TGTGCCACCAGCAGAGAGGGGGAGGCGGCTTACAATGAGCAGTTCTTC,CATSREGEAAYNEQFF
TRBJ2-7,TRBV11-2,once,TRBD2,TGTGCCAGCAGCTTAGGAGATAGCGGGAATTACCCTGAGCAGTACTTC,CASSLGDSGNYPEQYF
TRBJ2-7,TRBV29-1,NA,NA,TGCAGCGTTTTGAGTGGGGGCCCCTACGAGCAGTACTTC,CSVLSGGPYEQYF
TRBJ2-1,TRBV19,NA,TRBD2,TGTGCCAGTAGTGTAATAACTAGCGGCCTTGACTACAATGAGCAGTTCTTC,CASSVITSGLDYNEQFF
TRBJ1-3,TRBV2,NA,TRBD1,TGTGCCAGCAGTCTAGGAGGGACAGGGGTTCCCATCAGCGGAAACACCATATATTTT,CASSLGGTGVPISGNTIYF
TRBJ2-1,TRBV5-1,NA,TRBD2,TGCGCCAGCAGCTACGGGACTAACAATGAGCAGTTCTTC,CASSYGTNNEQFF
TRBJ2-7,TRBV27,NA,TRBD1,TGTGCCAGCAGTTCCCCCCGGGGCAGGGGGCTCAAGTACGAGCAGTACTTC,CASSSPRGRGLKYEQYF
TRBJ1-6,TRBV11-3,once,NA,TGTGCCAGCAGCCTAGAGGGTACGGCCCGGGGTTCACCCCTCCACTTT,CASSLEGTARGSPLHF
TRBJ1-1,TRBV28,NA,TRBD1,TGTGCCAGCAGTTTACAGGACAGGTACACTGAAGCTTTCTTT,CASSLQDRYTEAFF
TRBJ2-1,TRBV5-1,NA,NA,TGCGCCAGCAGCCTAGGAGGGATTGGCAATGAGCAGTTCTTC,CASSLGGIGNEQFF
TRBJ2-4,TRBV2,few,NA,TGTGCCAGCAGTTTAACGGGACACAAAAACATTCAGTACTTC,CASSLTGHKNIQYF
TRBJ1-2,TRBV19,NA,TRBD1,TGTGCCAGTAGTGTCACCGGGACAGCTCTCTATGGCTACACCTTC,CASSVTGTALYGYTF
TRBJ2-6,TRBV10-3,NA,NA,TGTGCCATCAGCACGGGGTACTCTGGGGCCAACGTCCTGACTTTC,CAISTGYSGANVLTF
TRBJ1-2,TRBV28,NA,TRBD1,TGTGCCAGCAGTTCGCCCGAACAGGGGGTTTTCTACGGCTACACCTTC,CASSSPEQGVFYGYTF
TRBJ1-4,TRBV5-1,NA,TRBD1,TGCGCCAGCAGAGCTACAGGGGGAGAGGAAAAACTGTTTTTT,CASRATGGEEKLFF
TRBJ2-5,TRBV5-4,NA,TRBD1,TGTGCCAGCAGCTTGGGACAGGGCCTACAAGAGACCCAGTACTTC,CASSLGQGLQETQYF
TRBJ1-3,TRBV11-1,NA,TRBD1,TGTGCCAGCAGCACCAGACAGGGACCCTCTGGAAACACCATATATTTT,CASSTRQGPSGNTIYF
TRBJ1-1,TRBV10-2,NA,NA,TGCGCCAGCAGCCAAATCCCGGGACTTGGGGACACTGAAGCTTTCTTT,CASSQIPGLGDTEAFF
TRBJ2-7,TRBV29-1,once,TRBD1,TGCAGCGTTTCCGACAGGGGTATAACCTACGAGCAGTACTTC,CSVSDRGITYEQYF
TRBJ2-1,TRBV5-1,NA,TRBD1,TGCGCCAGCAGCACCCGGACAGGGACCGAATACAATGAGCAGTTCTTC,CASSTRTGTEYNEQFF
TRBJ2-4,TRBV4-1,NA,NA,TGCGCCAGCAGCCAAGATACAGGAAACATTCAGTACTTC,CASSQDTGNIQYF